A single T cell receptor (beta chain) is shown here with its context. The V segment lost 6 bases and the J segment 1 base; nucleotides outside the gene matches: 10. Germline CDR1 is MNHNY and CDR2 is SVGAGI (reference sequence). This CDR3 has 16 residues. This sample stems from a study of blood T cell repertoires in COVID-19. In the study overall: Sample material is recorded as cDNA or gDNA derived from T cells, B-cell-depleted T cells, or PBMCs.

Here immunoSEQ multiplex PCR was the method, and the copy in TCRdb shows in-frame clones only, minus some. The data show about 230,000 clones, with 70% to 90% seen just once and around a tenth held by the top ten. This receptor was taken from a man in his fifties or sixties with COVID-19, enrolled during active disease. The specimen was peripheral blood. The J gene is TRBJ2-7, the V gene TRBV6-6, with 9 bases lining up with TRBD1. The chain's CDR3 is CASSPTPGQGSYEQYF. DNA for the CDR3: TGTGCCAGCAGCCCAACCCCGGGACAGGGTTCCTACGAGCAGTACTTC.